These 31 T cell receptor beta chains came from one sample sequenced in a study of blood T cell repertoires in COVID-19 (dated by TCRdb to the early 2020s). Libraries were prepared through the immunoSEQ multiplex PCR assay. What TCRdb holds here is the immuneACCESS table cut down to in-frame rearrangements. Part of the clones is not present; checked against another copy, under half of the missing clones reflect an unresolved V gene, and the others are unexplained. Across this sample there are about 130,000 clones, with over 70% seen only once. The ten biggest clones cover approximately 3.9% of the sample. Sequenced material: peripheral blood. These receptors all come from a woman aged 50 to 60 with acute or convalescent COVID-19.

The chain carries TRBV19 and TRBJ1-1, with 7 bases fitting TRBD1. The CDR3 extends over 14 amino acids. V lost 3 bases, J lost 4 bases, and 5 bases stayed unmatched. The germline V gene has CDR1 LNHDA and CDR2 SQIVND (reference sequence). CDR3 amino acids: CASSISGGSTEAFF. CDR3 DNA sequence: TGTGCCAGTAGTATCTCAGGGGGGAGCACTGAAGCTTTCTTT.

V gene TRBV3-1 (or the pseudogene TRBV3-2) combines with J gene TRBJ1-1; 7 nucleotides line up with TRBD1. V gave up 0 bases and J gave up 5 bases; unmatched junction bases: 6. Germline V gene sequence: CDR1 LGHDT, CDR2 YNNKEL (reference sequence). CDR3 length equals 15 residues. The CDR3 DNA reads TGTGCCAGCAGCCAAGATTTAGGGGGCGCAACTGAAGCTTTCTTT. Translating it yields CASSQDLGGATEAFF.

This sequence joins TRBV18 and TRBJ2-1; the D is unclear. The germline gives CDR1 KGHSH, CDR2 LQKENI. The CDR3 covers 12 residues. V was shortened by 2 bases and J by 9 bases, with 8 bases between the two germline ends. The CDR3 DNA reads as TGTGCCAGCTCACCAGACTCTTCTGAGCAGTTCTTC. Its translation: CASSPDSSEQFF.

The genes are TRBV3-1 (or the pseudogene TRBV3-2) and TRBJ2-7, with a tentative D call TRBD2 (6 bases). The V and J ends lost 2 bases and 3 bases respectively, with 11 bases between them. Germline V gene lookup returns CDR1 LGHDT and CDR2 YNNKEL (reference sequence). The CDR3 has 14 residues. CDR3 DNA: TGTGCCAGCAGCCAACGGGGCGGGAACTACGAGCAGTACTTC. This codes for CASSQRGGNYEQYF.

The CDR3 here is CASSESAGGRETQYF. The CDR3 DNA follows: TGTGCCAGCAGTGAATCAGCGGGGGGGAGAGAGACCCAGTACTTC. This chain connects TRBV2 to TRBJ2-5; the match to TRBD2 covers 10 bases. Germline CDR1 reads SNHLY; CDR2 reads FYNNEI. Trimming took 2 bases from V and 4 from J; bases not matched to a gene: 4. The CDR3 covers 15 residues.

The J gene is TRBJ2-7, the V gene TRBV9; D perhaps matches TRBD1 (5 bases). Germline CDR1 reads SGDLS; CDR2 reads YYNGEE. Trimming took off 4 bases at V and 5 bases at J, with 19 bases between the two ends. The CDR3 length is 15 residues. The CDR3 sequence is CASSPSSAGLDEQYF. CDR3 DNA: TGTGCCAGCAGCCCCAGTAGTGCAGGGTTGGACGAGCAGTACTTC.

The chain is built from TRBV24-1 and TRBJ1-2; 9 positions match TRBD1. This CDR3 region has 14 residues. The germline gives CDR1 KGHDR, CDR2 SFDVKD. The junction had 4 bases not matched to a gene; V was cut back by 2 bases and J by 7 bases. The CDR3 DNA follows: TGTGCCACCAGTGATTCCGGGACAGGGTTTGGCTACACCTTC. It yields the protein CATSDSGTGFGYTF.

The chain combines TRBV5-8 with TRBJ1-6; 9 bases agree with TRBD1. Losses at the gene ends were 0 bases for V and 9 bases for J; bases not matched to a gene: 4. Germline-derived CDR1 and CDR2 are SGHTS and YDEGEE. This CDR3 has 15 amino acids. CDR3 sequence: CASSLDRGLVSPLHF. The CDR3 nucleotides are TGTGCCAGCAGCTTGGACAGGGGGCTTGTTTCACCCCTCCACTTT.

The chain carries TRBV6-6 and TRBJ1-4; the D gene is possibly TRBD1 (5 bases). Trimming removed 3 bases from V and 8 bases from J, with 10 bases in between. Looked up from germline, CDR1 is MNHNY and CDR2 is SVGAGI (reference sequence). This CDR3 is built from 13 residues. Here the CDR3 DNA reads TGTGCCAGCAGTTATTGGGGGGTAGAAAAACTGTTTTTT. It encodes CASSYWGVEKLFF.

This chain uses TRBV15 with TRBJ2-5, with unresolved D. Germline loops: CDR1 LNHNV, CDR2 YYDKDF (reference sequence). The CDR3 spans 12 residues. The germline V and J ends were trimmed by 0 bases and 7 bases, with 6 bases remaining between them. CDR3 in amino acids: CATSRDGATQYF. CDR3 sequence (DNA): TGTGCCACCAGCAGAGATGGAGCGACCCAGTACTTC.

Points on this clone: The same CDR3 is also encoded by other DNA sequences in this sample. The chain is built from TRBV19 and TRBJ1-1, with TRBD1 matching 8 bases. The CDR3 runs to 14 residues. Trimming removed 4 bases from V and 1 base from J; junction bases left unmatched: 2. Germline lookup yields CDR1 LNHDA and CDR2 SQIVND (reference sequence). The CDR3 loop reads CASSTGQGNTEAFF. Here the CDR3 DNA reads TGTGCCAGTAGTACCGGACAGGGGAACACTGAAGCTTTCTTT.

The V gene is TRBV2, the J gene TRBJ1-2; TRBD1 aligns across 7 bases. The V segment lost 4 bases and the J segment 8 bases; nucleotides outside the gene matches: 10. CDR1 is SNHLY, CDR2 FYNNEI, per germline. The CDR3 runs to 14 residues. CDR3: CASSGNSGTEGYTF. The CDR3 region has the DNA TGTGCCAGCAGTGGAAACTCCGGGACAGAAGGCTACACCTTC.

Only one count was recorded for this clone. CDR3 nucleotides: TGTGCCAGCAGTTTACTCATAGCGACAGGGGGCAACTATGGCTACACCTTC. This translates into CASSLLIATGGNYGYTF. The chain couples TRBV28 to TRBJ1-2; TRBD1 matches at 10 bases. V shed 2 bases, J shed 2 bases, and the junction held 8 bases outside the gene matches. The length of the CDR3 is 17 residues. Germline V gene lookup returns CDR1 MDHEN and CDR2 SYDVKM.

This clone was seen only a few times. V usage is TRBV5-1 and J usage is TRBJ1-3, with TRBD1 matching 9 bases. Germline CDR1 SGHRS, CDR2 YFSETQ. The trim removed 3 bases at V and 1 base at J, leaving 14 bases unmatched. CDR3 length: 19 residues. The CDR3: CASSSSEGQGVWSGNTIYF. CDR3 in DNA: TGCGCCAGCAGCTCCTCCGAGGGACAGGGAGTTTGGTCTGGAAACACCATATATTTT.

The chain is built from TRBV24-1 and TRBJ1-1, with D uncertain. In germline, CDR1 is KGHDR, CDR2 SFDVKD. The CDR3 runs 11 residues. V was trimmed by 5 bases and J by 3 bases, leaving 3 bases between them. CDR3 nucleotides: TGTGCCACCAGTGCCGACACTGAAGCTTTCTTT. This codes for CATSADTEAFF.

CDR3 protein: CASSVRTPDGEQFF. The DNA for the CDR3 is TGTGCCAGCAGCGTACGGACTCCGGACGGGGAGCAGTTCTTC. V usage is TRBV9 and J usage is TRBJ2-1; D may be TRBD2 (5 bases). V lost 1 base and J 10 bases, leaving 15 bases between the germline ends. The CDR3 totals 14 residues. CDR1 SGDLS and CDR2 YYNGEE come from the germline V gene.

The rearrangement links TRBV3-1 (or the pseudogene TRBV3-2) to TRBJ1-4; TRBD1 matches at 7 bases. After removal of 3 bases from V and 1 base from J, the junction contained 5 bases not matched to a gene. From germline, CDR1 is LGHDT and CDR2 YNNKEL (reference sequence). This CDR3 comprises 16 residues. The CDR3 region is CASSQTGYGTNEKLFF. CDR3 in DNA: TGTGCCAGCAGCCAGACAGGGTACGGAACTAATGAAAAACTGTTTTTT.

CDR3 amino acids: CASSPFSESGDEKLFF. DNA for the CDR3: TGCGCCAGCAGCCCGTTTTCGGAGTCGGGGGATGAAAAACTGTTTTTT. The J gene is TRBJ1-4, the V gene TRBV5-1, with D possibly being TRBD1 (5 bases). Germline lookup yields CDR1 SGHRS and CDR2 YFSETQ. V shed 4 bases and J shed 6 bases, with 19 bases lying between them. The CDR3 is 16 residues long.

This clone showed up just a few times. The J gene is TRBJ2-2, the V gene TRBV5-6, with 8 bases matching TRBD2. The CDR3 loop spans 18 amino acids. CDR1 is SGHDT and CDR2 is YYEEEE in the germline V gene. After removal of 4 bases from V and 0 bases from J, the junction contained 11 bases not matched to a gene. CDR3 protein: CASSPGRAITTNTGELFF. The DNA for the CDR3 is TGTGCCAGCAGCCCCGGGAGGGCCATTACAACGAACACCGGGGAGCTGTTTTTT.

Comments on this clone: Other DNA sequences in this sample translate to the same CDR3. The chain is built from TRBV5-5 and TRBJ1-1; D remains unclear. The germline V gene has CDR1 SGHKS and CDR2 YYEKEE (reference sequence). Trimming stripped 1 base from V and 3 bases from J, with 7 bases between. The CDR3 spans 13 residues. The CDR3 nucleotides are TGTGCCAGCAGCTTGCGAGGCGACACTGAAGCTTTCTTT. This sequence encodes CASSLRGDTEAFF.

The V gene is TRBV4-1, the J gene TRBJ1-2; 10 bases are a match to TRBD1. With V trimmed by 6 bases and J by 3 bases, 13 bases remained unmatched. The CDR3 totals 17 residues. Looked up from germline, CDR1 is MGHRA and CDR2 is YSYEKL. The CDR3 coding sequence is TGCGCCAGCAGGCCTACCGGGACAGGGGCCGATCACTATGGCTACACCTTC. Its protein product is CASRPTGTGADHYGYTF.

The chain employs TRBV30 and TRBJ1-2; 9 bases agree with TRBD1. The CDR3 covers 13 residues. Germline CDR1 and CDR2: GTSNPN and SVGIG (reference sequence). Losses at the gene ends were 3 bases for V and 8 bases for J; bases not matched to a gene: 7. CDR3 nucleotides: TGTGCCTGGAGAGAAACAGGGGGCCGGGGCTACACCTTC. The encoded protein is CAWRETGGRGYTF.

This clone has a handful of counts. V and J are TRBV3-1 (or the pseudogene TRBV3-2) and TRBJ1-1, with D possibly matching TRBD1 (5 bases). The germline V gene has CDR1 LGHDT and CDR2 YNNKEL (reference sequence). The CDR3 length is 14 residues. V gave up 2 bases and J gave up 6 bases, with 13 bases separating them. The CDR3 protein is CASSQNGGRSEAFF. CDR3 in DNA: TGTGCCAGCAGCCAAAACGGGGGACGATCTGAAGCTTTCTTT.

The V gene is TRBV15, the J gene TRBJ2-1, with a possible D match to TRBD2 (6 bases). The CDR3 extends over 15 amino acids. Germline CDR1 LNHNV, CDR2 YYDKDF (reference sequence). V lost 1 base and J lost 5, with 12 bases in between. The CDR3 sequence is CATSRAGLANNEQFF. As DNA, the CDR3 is TGTGCCACCAGCAGAGCGGGACTGGCTAACAATGAGCAGTTCTTC.

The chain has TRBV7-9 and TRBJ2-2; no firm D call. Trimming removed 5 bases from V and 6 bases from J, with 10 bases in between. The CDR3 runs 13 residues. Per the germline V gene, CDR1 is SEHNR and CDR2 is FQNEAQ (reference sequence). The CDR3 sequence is CASSPPRSGELFF. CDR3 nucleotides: TGTGCCAGCAGCCCCCCCCGGTCCGGGGAGCTGTTTTTT.

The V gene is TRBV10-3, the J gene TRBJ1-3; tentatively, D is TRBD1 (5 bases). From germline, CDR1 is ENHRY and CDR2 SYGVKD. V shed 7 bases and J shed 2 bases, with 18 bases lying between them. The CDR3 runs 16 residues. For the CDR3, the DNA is TGTGCCATCACTGGGGCCCCGAGCACCCCTGGAAACACCATATATTTT. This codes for CAITGAPSTPGNTIYF.

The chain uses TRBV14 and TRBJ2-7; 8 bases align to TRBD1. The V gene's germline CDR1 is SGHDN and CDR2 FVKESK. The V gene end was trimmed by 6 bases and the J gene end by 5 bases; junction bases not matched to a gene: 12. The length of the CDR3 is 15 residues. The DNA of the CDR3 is TGTGCCAGCAGACGGACAGGGAAGCGAAGTGACGAGCAGTACTTC. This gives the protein CASRRTGKRSDEQYF.

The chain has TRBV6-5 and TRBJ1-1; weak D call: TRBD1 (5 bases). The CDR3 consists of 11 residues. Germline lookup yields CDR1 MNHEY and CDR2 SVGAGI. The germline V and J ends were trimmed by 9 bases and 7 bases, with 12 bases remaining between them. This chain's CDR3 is CASSPGLEAFF. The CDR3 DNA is TGTGCCAGTAGCCCGGGACTTGAAGCTTTCTTT.

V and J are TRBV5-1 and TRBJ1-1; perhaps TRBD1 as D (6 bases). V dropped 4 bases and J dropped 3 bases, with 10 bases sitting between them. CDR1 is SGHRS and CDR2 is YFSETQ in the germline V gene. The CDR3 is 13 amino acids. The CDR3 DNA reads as TGCGCCAGCAGCATGACAGGAGACACTGAAGCTTTCTTT. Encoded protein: CASSMTGDTEAFF.

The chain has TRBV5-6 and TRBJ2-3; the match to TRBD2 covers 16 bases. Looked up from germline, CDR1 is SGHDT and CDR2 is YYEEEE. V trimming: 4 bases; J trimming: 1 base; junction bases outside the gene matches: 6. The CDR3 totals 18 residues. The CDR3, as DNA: TGTGCCAGCAGCCCGGGGACTAGCGGGGGGGTGGGCACAGATACGCAGTATTTT. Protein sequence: CASSPGTSGGVGTDTQYF.

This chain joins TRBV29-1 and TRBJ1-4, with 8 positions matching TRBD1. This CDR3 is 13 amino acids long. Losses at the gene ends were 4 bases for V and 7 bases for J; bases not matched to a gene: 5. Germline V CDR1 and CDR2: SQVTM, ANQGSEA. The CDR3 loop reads CSVVGTGSEKLFF. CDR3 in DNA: TGCAGCGTTGTCGGGACAGGCAGTGAAAAACTGTTTTTT.